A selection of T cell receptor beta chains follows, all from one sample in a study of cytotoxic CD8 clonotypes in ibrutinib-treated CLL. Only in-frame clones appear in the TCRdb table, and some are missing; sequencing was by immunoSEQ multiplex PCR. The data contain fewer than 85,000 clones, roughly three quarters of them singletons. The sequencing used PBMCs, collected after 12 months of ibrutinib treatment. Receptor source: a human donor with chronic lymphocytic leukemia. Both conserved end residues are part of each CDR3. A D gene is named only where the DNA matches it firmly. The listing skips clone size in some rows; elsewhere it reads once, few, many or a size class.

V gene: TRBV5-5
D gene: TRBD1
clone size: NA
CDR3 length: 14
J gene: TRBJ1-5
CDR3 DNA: TGTGCCAGCAGCTTGACAGGGGCAGGTCAGCCCCAGCATTTT
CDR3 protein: CASSLTGAGQPQHF

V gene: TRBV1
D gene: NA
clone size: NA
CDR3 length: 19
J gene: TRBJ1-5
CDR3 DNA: NA
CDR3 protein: CTSSQVFAALQYRCWPQHF

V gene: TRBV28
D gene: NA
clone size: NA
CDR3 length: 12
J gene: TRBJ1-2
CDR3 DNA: TGTGCCAGCAGTCCCGACAGGTTTGGCTACACCTTC
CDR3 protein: CASSPDRFGYTF

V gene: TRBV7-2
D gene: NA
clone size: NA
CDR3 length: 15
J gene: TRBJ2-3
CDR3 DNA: TGTGCCAGCAGCTTTTCCGGGACAAACACAGATACGCAGTATTTT
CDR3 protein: CASSFSGTNTDTQYF

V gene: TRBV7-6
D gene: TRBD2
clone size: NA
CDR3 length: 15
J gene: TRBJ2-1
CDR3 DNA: TGTGCCAGCAGCTTGGGTAGCGGGGATTACAATGAGCAGTTCTTC
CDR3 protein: CASSLGSGDYNEQFF

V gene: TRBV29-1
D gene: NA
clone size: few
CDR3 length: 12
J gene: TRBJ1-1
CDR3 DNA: TGCAGCGCCCGAAGGGAATGGGGTGAAGCTTTCTTT
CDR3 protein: CSARREWGEAFF

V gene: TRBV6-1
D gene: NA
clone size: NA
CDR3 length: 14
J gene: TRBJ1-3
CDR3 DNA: TGTGCCAGCATCTCCTGGGGCAGAGGAAACACCATATATTTT
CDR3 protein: CASISWGRGNTIYF

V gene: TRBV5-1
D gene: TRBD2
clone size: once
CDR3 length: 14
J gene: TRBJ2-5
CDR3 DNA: TGCGCCAGCAGCCAAGGACTAGCAGGGGAGACCCAGTACTTC
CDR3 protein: CASSQGLAGETQYF

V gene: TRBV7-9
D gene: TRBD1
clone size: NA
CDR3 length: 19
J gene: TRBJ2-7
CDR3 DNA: TGTGCCAGCAGCTTAGTCCCCAAGATCCGGGACAGGGGGCCCCACGAGCAGTACTTC
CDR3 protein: CASSLVPKIRDRGPHEQYF

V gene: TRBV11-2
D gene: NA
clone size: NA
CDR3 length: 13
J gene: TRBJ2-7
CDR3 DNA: TGTGCCAGCAGCTTTGATGGGCCATACGAGCAGTACTTC
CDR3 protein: CASSFDGPYEQYF

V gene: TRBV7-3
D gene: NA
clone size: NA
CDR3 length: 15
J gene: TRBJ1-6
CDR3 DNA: TGTGCCAGCAGCAGCGGGACACAGACCGCTTCACCCCTCCACTTT
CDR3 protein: CASSSGTQTASPLHF

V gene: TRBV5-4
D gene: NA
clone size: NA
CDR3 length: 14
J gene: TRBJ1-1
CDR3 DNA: TGTGCCAGCAGCCTGGCTTGGGGAGGCACTGAAGCTTTCTTT
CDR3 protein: CASSLAWGGTEAFF

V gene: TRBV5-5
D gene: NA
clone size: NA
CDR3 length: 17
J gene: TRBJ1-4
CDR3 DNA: TGTGCCAGCAGCTTGGCCGAACGGCAGGGCTTGGGTGAAAAACTGTTTTTT
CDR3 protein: CASSLAERQGLGEKLFF

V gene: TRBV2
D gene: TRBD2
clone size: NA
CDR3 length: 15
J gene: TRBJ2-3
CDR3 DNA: TGTGCCAGCAGTGATGGGTTGGGGGGGGCAGATACGCAGTATTTT
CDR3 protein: CASSDGLGGADTQYF

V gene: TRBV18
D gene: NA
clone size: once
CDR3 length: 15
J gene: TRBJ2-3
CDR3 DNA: TGTGCCAGCTCACCGGGGGATTCCAGCACAGATACGCAGTATTTT
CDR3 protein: CASSPGDSSTDTQYF

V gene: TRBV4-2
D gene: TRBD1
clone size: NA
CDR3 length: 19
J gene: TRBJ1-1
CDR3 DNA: TGTGCCAGCAGCCAAGTTTCTGAGTGGACAGGGAGGAAGAACACTGAAGCTTTCTTT
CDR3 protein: CASSQVSEWTGRKNTEAFF

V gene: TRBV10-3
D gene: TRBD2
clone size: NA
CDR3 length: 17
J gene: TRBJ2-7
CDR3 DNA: TGTGCCATCAGTGAGTCGAAGGCTAGCGGGCGCACCTACGAGCAGTACTTC
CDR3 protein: CAISESKASGRTYEQYF

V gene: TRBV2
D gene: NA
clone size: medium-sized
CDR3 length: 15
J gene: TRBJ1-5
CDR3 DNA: TGTGCCAGCAGTGAAGGGGGCCCTCGCAATCAGCCCCAGCATTTT
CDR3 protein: CASSEGGPRNQPQHF

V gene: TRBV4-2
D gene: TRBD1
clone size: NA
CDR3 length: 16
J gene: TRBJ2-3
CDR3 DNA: TGTGCCAGCAGCCAGAGGACAGGCCCTAGCACAGATACGCAGTATTTT
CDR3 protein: CASSQRTGPSTDTQYF

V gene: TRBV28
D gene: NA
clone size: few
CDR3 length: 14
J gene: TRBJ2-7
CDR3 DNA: TGTGCCAGCAGTTTGGGGGGAACGTTCTACGAGCAGTACTTC
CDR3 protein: CASSLGGTFYEQYF

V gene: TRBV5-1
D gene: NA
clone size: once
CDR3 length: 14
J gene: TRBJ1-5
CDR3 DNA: TGCGCCAGCAGCCCCGAGGGCTCCAATCAGCCCCAGCATTTT
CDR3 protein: CASSPEGSNQPQHF

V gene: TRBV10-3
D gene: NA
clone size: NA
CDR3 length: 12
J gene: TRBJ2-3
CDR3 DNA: TGTGCCATCGGTACCGGAGCAGATACGCAGTATTTT
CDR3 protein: CAIGTGADTQYF

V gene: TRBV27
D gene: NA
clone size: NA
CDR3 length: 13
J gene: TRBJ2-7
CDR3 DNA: TGTGCCAGCAGCCGTACAGTACCCTACGAGCAGTACTTC
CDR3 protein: CASSRTVPYEQYF

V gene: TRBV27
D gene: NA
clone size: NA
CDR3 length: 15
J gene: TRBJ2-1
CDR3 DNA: TGTGCCAGCAGTTTGGCCCGCCAGTGGGGCAATGAGCAGTTCTTC
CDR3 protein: CASSLARQWGNEQFF

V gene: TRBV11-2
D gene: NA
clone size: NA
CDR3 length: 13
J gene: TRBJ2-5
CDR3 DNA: TGTGCCAGCAGCTTAGATCGGTGGGAGACCCAGTACTTC
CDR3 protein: CASSLDRWETQYF

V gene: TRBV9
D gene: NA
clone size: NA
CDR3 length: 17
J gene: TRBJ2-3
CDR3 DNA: TGTGCCAGCAGCCCCCGACTTGGGACCCCCCGGTCAGATACGCAGTATTTT
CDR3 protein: CASSPRLGTPRSDTQYF

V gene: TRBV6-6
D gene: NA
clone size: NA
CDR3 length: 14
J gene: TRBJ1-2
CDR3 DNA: TGTGCCAGCAGTACGACAACCTTAAACTATGGCTACACCTTC
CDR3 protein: CASSTTTLNYGYTF

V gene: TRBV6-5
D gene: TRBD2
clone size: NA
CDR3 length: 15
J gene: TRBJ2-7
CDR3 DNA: TGTGCCAGCACCGAGCGGGACCCGAGCTCCTACGAGCAGTACTTC
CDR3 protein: CASTERDPSSYEQYF

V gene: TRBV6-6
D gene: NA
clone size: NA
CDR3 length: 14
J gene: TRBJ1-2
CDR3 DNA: TGTGCCAGCAGTTACGGGGGGGATGGGGCCCCCCGGGCTTTC
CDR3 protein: CASSYGGDGAPRAF

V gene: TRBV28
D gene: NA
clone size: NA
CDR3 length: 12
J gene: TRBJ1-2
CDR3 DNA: TGTGCCAGCAGTACCACGGTCTATGGCTACACCTTC
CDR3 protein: CASSTTVYGYTF

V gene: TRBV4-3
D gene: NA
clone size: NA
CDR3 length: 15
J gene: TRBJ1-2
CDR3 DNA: TGCGCCAGCAGCCAAGGGTCGGCACAGGCCTATGGCTACACCTTC
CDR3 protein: CASSQGSAQAYGYTF

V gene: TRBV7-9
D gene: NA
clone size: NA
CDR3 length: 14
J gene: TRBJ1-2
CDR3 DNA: TGTGCCAGCAACCCCGGAGGGGGGGTGGGCGGCTACACCTTC
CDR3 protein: CASNPGGGVGGYTF

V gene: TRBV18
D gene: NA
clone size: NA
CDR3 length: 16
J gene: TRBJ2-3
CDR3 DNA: TGTGCCAGCTCACCACCCGGGTCCGCTAGCACAGATACGCAGTATTTT
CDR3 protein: CASSPPGSASTDTQYF

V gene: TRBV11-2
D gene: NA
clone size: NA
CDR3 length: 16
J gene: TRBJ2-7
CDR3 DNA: TGTGCCAGCAGCCCAGGGGGAGGGCCGAGCTCCTACGAGCAGTACTTC
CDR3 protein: CASSPGGGPSSYEQYF

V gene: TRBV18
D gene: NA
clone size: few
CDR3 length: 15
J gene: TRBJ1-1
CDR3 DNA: TGTGCCAGCTCACCCCCGGGGACCCCGAACACTGAAGCTTTCTTT
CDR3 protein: CASSPPGTPNTEAFF

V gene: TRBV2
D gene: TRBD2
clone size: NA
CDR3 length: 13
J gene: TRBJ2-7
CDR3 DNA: TGTGCCAGCAGGGTCACTAGCGGGGGCGAGCAGTACTTC
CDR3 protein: CASRVTSGGEQYF

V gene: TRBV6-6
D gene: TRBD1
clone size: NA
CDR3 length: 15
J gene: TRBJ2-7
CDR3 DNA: TGTGCCAGCACCAAGGGCGCAGGGGGCTCCTACGAGCAGTACTTC
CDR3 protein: CASTKGAGGSYEQYF

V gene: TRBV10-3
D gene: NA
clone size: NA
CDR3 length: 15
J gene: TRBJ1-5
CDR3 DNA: TGTGCCATCAGTGAGTCGTCAGGGAGCAATCAGCCCCAGCATTTT
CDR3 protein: CAISESSGSNQPQHF

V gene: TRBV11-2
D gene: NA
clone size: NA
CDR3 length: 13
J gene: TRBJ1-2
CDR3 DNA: TGTGCCAGCAGCCCGGACATTAACTATGGCTACACCTTC
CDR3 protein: CASSPDINYGYTF

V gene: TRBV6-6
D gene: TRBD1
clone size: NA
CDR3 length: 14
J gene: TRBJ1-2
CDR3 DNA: TGTGCCAGCAGTTCCCCAGGGGGCGGCTATGGCTACACCTTC
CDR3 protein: CASSSPGGGYGYTF

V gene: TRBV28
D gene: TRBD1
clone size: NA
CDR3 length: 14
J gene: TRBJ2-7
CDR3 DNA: TGTGCCAGCAGCCCGACAGGGGGGACCTACGAGCAGTACTTC
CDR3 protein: CASSPTGGTYEQYF

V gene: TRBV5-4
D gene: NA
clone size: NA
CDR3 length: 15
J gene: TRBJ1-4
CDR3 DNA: TGTGCCAGCAGCTTGGGAGGGTGGGGGAATGAAAAACTGTTTTTT
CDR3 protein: CASSLGGWGNEKLFF

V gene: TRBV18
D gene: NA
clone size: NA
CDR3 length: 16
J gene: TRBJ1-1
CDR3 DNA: TGTGCCAGCTCACCCCACCCCGCTGTGGGGAGCACTGAAGCTTTCTTT
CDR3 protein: CASSPHPAVGSTEAFF

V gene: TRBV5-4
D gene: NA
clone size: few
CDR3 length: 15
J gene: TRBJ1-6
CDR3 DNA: TGTGCCAGCAGCTTGGGGGGAGACTTAAATTCACCCCTCCACTTT
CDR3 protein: CASSLGGDLNSPLHF

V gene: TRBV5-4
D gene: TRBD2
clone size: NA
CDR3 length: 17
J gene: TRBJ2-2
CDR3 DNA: TGTGCCAGCAGCTTGGCTAGCGGGAGAGGGGGCGCCGGGGAGCTGTTTTTT
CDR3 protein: CASSLASGRGGAGELFF

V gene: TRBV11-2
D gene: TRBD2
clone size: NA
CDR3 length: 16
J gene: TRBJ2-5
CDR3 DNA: TGTGCCAGCAGCCTCTCGGGGGGAGTCGGTCAAGAGACCCAGTACTTC
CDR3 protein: CASSLSGGVGQETQYF